Here is one TCR beta chain with its context. Its antigen is as yet unknown. The data belong to a study of shared clonotypes between healthy human individuals. As for the study in general: Used for every donor were three CD4 naive, three CD4 memory, two CD8 naive and one CD8 memory plate.

Generated by immunoSEQ multiplex PCR, the TCRdb table keeps only in-frame clones and is missing some. Of 2 million to 2.5 million clones in the sample, 93% were seen once. General study points: Estimated richness values were generally larger in naive subsets than in memory subsets.

Germline lookup yields CDR1 LNHDA and CDR2 SQIVND (reference sequence). The V gene lost 5 bases and the J gene lost 0 bases, with 8 bases spanning the gap. This CDR3 region has 13 residues. This clonotype originated in a man aged 18 to 29 in good health. Some clones in this sample may be carry-over from other donors' samples. The J gene is TRBJ2-7, the V gene TRBV19; weak D call: TRBD1 (6 bases). Sequencing was carried out using naive CD4+ T cells from PBMCs. The subset was: CD45RA+ positively selected. The CDR3 sequence is CASSAGASYEQYF. The CDR3 nucleotides read TGTGCCAGTAGTGCAGGGGCCTCCTACGAGCAGTACTTC.